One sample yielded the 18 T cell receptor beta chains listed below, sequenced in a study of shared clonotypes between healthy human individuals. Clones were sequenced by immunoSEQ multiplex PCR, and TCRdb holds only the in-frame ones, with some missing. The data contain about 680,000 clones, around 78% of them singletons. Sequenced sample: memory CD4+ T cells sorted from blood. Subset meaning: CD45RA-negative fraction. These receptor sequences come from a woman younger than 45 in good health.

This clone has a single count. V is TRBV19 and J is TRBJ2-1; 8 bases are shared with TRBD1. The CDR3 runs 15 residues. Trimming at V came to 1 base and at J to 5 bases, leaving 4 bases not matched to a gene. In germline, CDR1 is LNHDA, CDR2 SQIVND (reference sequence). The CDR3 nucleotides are TGTGCCAGTAGTATAGGGACAGGGATCAACAATGAGCAGTTCTTC. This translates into CASSIGTGINNEQFF.

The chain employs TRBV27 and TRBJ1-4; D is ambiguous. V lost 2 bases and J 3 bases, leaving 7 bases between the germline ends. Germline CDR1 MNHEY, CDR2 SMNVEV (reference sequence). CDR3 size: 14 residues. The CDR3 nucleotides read TGTGCCAGCAGTTTAAACAGAGCTAATGAAAAACTGTTTTTT. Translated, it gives CASSLNRANEKLFF. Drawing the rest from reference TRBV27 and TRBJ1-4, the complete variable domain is EAQVTQNPRYLITVTGKKLTVTCSQNMNHEYMSWYRQDPGLGLRQIYYSMNVEVTDKGDVPEGYKVSRKEKRNFPLILESPSPNQTSLYFCASSLNRANEKLFFGSGTQLSVL.

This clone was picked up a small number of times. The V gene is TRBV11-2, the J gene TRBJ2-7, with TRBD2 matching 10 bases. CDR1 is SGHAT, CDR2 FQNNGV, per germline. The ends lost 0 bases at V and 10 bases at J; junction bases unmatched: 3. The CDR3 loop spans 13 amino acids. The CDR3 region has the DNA TGTGCCAGCAGCTTAGACAGCGGGAGGGCCCAGTACTTC. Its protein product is CASSLDSGRAQYF.

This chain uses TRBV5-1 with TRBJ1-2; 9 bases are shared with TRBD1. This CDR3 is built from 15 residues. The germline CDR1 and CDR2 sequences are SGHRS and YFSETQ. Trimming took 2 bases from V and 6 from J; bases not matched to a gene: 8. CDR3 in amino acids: CASSFPGDRVNGYTF. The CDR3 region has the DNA TGCGCCAGCAGCTTCCCCGGGGACAGGGTAAATGGCTACACCTTC.

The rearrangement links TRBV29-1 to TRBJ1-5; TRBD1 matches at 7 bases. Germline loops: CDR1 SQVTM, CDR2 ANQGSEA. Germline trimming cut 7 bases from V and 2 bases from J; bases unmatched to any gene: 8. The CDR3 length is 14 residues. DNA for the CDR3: TGCAGCGCCTCGGTAGGGGGCGGCAATCAGCCCCAGCATTTT. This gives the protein CSASVGGGNQPQHF.

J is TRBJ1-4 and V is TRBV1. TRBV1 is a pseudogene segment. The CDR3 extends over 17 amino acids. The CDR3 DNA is TGCACCAGCAGCCGTGCCGGGGTTTGGGCAACTAATGAAAAACTGTTTTTT. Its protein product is CTSSRAGVWATNEKLFF.

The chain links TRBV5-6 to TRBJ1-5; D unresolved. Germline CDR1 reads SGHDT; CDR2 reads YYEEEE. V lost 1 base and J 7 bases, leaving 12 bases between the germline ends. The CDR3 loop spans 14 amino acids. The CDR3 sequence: CASSLFSGSQPQHF. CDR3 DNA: TGTGCCAGCAGCTTGTTTTCAGGCTCGCAGCCCCAGCATTTT.

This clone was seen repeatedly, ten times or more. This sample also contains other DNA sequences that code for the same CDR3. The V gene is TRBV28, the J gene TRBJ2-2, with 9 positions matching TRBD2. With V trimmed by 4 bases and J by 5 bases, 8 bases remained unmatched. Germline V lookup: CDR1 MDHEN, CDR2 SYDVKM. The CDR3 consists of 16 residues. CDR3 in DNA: TGTGCCAGCAGTTCCATAGCGGGAGTAGGGACCGGGGAGCTGTTTTTT. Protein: CASSSIAGVGTGELFF.

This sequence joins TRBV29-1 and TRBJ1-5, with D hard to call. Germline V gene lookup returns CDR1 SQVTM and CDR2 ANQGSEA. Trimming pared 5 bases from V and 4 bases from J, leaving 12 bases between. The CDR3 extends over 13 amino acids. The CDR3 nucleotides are TGCAGCGTTAACCGGGGAGGGAATCAGCCCCAGCATTTT. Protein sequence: CSVNRGGNQPQHF.

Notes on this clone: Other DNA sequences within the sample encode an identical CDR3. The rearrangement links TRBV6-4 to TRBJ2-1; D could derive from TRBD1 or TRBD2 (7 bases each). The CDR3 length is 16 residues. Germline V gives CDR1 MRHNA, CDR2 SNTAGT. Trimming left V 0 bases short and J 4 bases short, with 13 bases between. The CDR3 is CASSDSRRGGYNEQFF. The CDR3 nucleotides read TGTGCCAGCAGTGACTCCCGCAGGGGGGGTTACAATGAGCAGTTCTTC.

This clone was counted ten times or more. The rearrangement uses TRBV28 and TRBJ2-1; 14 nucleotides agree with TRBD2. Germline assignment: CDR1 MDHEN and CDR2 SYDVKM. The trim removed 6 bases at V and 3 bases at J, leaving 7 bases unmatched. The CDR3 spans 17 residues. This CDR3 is CASSLGTSGSVYNEQFF. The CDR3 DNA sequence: TGTGCCAGCAGCCTTGGGACTAGCGGGAGTGTCTACAATGAGCAGTTCTTC. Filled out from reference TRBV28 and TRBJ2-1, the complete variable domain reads DVKVTQSSRYLVKRTGEKVFLECVQDMDHENMFWYRQDPGLGLRLIYFSYDVKMKEKGDIPEGYSVSREKKERFSLILESASTNQTSMYLCASSLGTSGSVYNEQFFGPGTRLTVL.

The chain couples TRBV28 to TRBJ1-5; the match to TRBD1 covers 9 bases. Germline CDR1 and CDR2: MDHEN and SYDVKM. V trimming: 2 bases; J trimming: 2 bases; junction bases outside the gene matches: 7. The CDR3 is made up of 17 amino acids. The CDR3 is CASSLGTGISRNQPQHF. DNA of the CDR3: TGTGCCAGCAGTTTAGGGACAGGGATCTCGCGCAATCAGCCCCAGCATTTT.

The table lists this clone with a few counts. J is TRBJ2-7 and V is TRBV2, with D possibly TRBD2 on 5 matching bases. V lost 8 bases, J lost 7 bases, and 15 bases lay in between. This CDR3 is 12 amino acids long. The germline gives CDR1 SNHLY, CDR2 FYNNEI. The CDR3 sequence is CASEFPSGEQYF. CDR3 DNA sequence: TGTGCCAGCGAGTTCCCCTCGGGGGAGCAGTACTTC.

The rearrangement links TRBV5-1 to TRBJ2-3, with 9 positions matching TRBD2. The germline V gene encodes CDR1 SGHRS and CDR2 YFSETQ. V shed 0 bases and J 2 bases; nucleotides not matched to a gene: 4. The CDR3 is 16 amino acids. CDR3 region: CASSLGLAGLTDTQYF. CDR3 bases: TGCGCCAGCAGCTTGGGTCTAGCGGGACTCACAGATACGCAGTATTTT. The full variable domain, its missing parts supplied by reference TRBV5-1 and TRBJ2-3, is KAGVTQTPRYLIKTRGQQVTLSCSPISGHRSVSWYQQTPGQGLQFLFEYFSETQRNKGNFPGRFSGRQFSNSRSEMNVSTLELGDSALYLCASSLGLAGLTDTQYFGPGTRLTVL.

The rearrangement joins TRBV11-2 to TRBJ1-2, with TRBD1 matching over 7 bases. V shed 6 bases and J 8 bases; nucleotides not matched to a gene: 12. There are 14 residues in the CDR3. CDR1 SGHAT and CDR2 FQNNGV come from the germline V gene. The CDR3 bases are TGTGCCAGCAGACCGGGACAGCGCTTATTCGGCTACACCTTC. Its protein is CASRPGQRLFGYTF.

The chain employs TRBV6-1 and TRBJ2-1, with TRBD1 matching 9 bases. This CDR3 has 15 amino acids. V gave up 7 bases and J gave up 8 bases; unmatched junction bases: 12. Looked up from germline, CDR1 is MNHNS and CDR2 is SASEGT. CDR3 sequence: CASIEGGTGFDEQFF. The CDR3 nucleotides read TGTGCCAGCATCGAAGGAGGGACAGGGTTTGATGAGCAGTTCTTC.

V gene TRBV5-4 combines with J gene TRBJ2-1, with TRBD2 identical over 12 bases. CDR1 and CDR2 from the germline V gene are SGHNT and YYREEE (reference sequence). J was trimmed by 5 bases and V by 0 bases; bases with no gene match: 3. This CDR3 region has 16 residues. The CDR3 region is CASSLAPSGGDNEQFF. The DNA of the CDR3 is TGTGCCAGCAGCTTGGCCCCTAGCGGGGGGGACAATGAGCAGTTCTTC.

The CDR3 is CASSPLFEAGPTDTQYF. The CDR3 coding sequence is TGTGCCAGCAGTCCCCTATTCGAAGCGGGACCCACAGATACGCAGTATTTT. V usage is TRBV27 and J usage is TRBJ2-3, with 7 bases lining up with TRBD2. This CDR3 is built from 17 residues. With V trimmed by 5 bases and J by 2 bases, 13 bases remained unmatched. Germline loops: CDR1 MNHEY, CDR2 SMNVEV (reference sequence).